This T cell receptor beta chain stems from a study of CD8+ T cells in alopecia areata. Study details: Grafts of skin from C3H/HeJ donors aged about 6-13 months with spontaneous alopecia went to female C3H/HeJ mice aged 7-10 weeks. Study-wide results and caveats: Elevated clonality characterized lesional scalp relative to normal scalp, particularly in alopecia totalis/universalis. Alphabeta T cells residing in normal skin are also sequenced in scalp samples.

Following extraction, RNA underwent reverse transcription to cDNA, which served as the sequencing template. Assay used: immunoSEQ multiplex PCR; TCRdb lists only in-frame clones, some missing. The sample was found to contain about 8,700 clones, and every one recurs. About this clone: Its antigen is not identified. Each gene name is a mouse one.

Cutaneous lymph node cells were pooled, and they were sorted using CD4, CD8alpha, NKG2D, NKG2ACE and other markers. The sample comprised CD8+ T cells sorted from a lymph node. The receptor was isolated from a C3H/HeJ mouse with alopecia areata. These mice share the MHC haplotype H2-k.

The sequenced CDR3 bases are TGTGCCAGCAGCACTGGGGGGGCCAACCAAGAC. Its protein is CASSTGGANQD. The full CDR3 sequence reads CASSTGGANQDTQYF. The V call is TRBV13-3, the J call TRBJ2-5; 11 bases match TRBD2. The DNA ends 4 residues before the CDR3 does, and the rest of the CDR3 is filled in from the germline J gene. This CDR3 region has 15 residues. V gave up 5 bases and J gave up 0 bases; unmatched junction bases: 2. The V gene's germline CDR1 is NNHDY and CDR2 SYVADS. The variable domain in full, with the rest retrieved from reference TRBV13-3 and TRBJ2-5, is EAAVTQSPRSKVAVTGGKVTLSCHQTNNHDYMYWYRQDTGHGLRLIHYSYVADSTEKGDIPDGYKASRPSQENFSLILELASLSQTAVYFCASSTGGANQDTQYFGPGTRLLVL.